A selection of T cell receptor beta chains follows, all from one sample in a study of cytomegalovirus exposure and HLA in healthy donors. Libraries were prepared by immunoSEQ multiplex PCR; TCRdb keeps only in-frame clonotypes and omits some of them. The data contain over 150,000 clones, 74% of them singletons. The material sequenced was PBMCs. These receptors were obtained from a young man in good health and CMV-seronegative. The CDR3 runs from the conserved cysteine through the conserved F or W.

len,v_gene,CDR3aa
15,TRBV5-6,CASSLGQGGIYGYTF
14,TRBV28,CASSLTGISYEQYF
15,TRBV10-3,CAISDPGGIGDEQYF
15,TRBV5-3,CARSRAGVEQETQYF
14,TRBV6-4,CASSVGGSEDTQYF
15,TRBV19,CATKRTGTANEKLFF
15,TRBV2,CASSQIQGQQETQYF
14,TRBV25-1,CASSGTGPAPEAFF
15,TRBV7-8,CASSLVGRDFGEQFF
15,TRBV7-2,CASSLEAGFVQTQYF
12,TRBV5-6,CASSLIGGEQYF
13,TRBV6-1,CASSERDTYEQYF
14,TRBV28,CASSKGQFPYEQYF
15,TRBV19,CASSLYDDSNQPQNF
18,TRBV28,CASSLRDRGMFGNQPQHF
14,TRBV5-4,CASSIRGRNYGYTF
16,TRBV6-5,CASNYAGTGSTYEQYF
14,TRBV27,CASSLKGGAYEQYF
12,TRBV7-9,CASSLPYQPQHF
15,TRBV15,CATSRTAGSPYEQYF
15,TRBV7-9,CASSPDGSSSYEQYF
15,TRBV5-4,CASSLAGLDSYEQYF
15,TRBV19,CASSISVAAYNEQFF
15,TRBV28,CASSSGYSGANVLTF
16,TRBV2,CASSLDPRNGDTEAFF
15,TRBV4-1,CASSQGDTISSGYTF
16,TRBV5-1,CASSSTYNQGNTEAFF
14,TRBV30,CAWTTGGGHTEAFF
18,TRBV7-8,CASSARTSGGFLSYEQYF
13,TRBV6-1,CASSEEYYEKLFF
14,TRBV27,CASRQTGERQPQHF
15,TRBV2,CASRLTGTEPYEQYF
15,TRBV9,CASSVGAGFNEKLFF